A single sample is the source of the 18 T cell receptor beta chains below, sequenced in a study of blood T cell repertoires in COVID-19. The assay was immunoSEQ multiplex PCR, and TCRdb's table has in-frame clones only and misses some. The profile shows 140,000 or so clones, 65% to 80% of them singletons. The sample was peripheral blood. All receptors come from a man aged 55 to 70 with acute or convalescent COVID-19.

The CDR3 region is CASSYHRVGHNEQFF. The CDR3 DNA follows: TGTGCCAGCAGTTACCACAGGGTGGGACACAATGAGCAGTTCTTC. V gene TRBV6-5 combines with J gene TRBJ2-1, with D perhaps matching TRBD1 (6 bases). Per germline, CDR1 MNHEY and CDR2 SVGAGI. The CDR3 totals 15 residues. Trimming shortened V by 2 bases and J by 5 bases, and 13 bases separated the two germline ends.

The chain is built from TRBV27 and TRBJ1-6; D call uncertain. This CDR3 has 14 amino acids. Between the trimmed V and J ends, which lost 4 bases and 2 bases, there was a span of 6 bases. Germline CDR1 is MNHEY and CDR2 is SMNVEV (reference sequence). The CDR3 bases are TGTGCCAGCAGTTGGGGAGCCTATAATTCACCCCTCCACTTT. It encodes CASSWGAYNSPLHF.

V is TRBV29-1 and J is TRBJ2-7, with 10 positions matching TRBD1. Germline-derived CDR1 and CDR2 are SQVTM and ANQGSEA. The CDR3 contains 13 residues. V shed 6 bases and J 5 bases; nucleotides not matched to a gene: 7. The CDR3 nucleotides are TGCAGCGTGAGATGGACAGGGGGGAACGAGCAGTACTTC. This sequence encodes CSVRWTGGNEQYF.

The rearrangement uses TRBV6-1 and TRBJ2-5, with a weak D call TRBD1 (5 bases). Trimming stripped 2 bases from V and 7 bases from J, with 14 bases between. Germline CDR1 reads MNHNS; CDR2 reads SASEGT. This CDR3 is 14 amino acids long. CDR3 sequence: CASSERAGSATQYF. The CDR3, as DNA: TGTGCCAGCAGTGAAAGGGCAGGGTCTGCGACCCAGTACTTC.

This clone was counted a single time. CDR3 amino acids: CASRNPTGNTIYF. CDR3 nucleotides: TGTGCCAGCAGGAATCCAACAGGAAACACCATATATTTT. The chain employs TRBV11-1 and TRBJ1-3; unclear D gene. Trimming pared 6 bases from V and 4 bases from J, leaving 10 bases between. The CDR3 runs to 13 residues. Per germline, CDR1 SGHAT and CDR2 FQDESV (reference sequence).

V is TRBV3-1 (or the pseudogene TRBV3-2) and J is TRBJ2-7; 10 bases line up with TRBD2. CDR3 length equals 14 residues. Trimming removed 4 bases from V and 5 bases from J; junction bases left unmatched: 5. Germline V gene lookup returns CDR1 LGHDT and CDR2 YNNKEL (reference sequence). Here the CDR3 reads CASSLSGRPHEQYF. The CDR3 bases are TGTGCCAGCAGCCTTAGCGGGAGGCCCCACGAGCAGTACTTC.

This chain links TRBV4-1 with TRBJ2-7, with D maybe TRBD1 (5 bases). V was shortened by 2 bases and J by 6 bases, with 17 bases between the two germline ends. This CDR3 is built from 15 residues. Per germline, CDR1 MGHRA and CDR2 YSYEKL. The CDR3 sequence: CASSQPQGTTGEQYF. For the CDR3, the DNA is TGCGCCAGCAGCCAACCCCAGGGTACCACTGGCGAGCAGTACTTC.

The gene calls are TRBV19 and TRBJ2-2; D not resolved. This CDR3 comprises 14 residues. Germline-derived CDR1 and CDR2 are LNHDA and SQIVND (reference sequence). Trimming removed 3 bases from V and 2 bases from J, with 7 bases in between. The CDR3 loop is CASSMQVNTGELFF. DNA of the CDR3: TGTGCCAGTAGTATGCAGGTTAACACCGGGGAGCTGTTTTTT. The variable domain in full, with the rest retrieved from reference TRBV19 and TRBJ2-2, is DGGITQSPKYLFRKEGQNVTLSCEQNLNHDAMYWYRQDPGQGLRLIYYSQIVNDFQKGDIAEGYSVSREKKESFPLTVTSAQKNPTAFYLCASSMQVNTGELFFGEGSRLTVL.

V usage is TRBV9 and J usage is TRBJ2-1, with TRBD1 identical over 9 bases. The V gene's germline CDR1 is SGDLS and CDR2 YYNGEE. With 0 bases clipped from V and 5 bases from J, the junction kept 3 bases outside the gene matches. This CDR3 contains 15 residues. The CDR3 is CASSVDGTGNNEQFF. The CDR3 DNA reads TGTGCCAGCAGCGTAGACGGGACAGGGAACAATGAGCAGTTCTTC.

The rearrangement links TRBV29-1 to TRBJ1-1; D is ambiguous. Germline V CDR1 and CDR2: SQVTM, ANQGSEA. V lost 0 bases to trimming and J lost 4 bases, with 12 bases between them. The CDR3 consists of 14 residues. DNA for the CDR3: TGCAGCGTTGAAGATTGGACTAGAGGCACTGAAGCTTTCTTT. Its translation is CSVEDWTRGTEAFF.

The chain couples TRBV6-5 to TRBJ1-1; D possibly corresponds to TRBD1 (5 bases). Trimming pared 2 bases from V and 5 bases from J, leaving 9 bases between. The CDR3 contains 13 residues. Germline CDR1 MNHEY, CDR2 SVGAGI. The CDR3 region has the DNA TGTGCCAGCAGTTACGCCCGGGGGACTGAAGCTTTCTTT. Translating it yields CASSYARGTEAFF.

This chain joins TRBV28 and TRBJ2-3; 9 positions match TRBD2. V shed 4 bases, J shed 5 bases, and the junction held 7 bases outside the gene matches. The CDR3 covers 15 residues. Per the germline V gene, CDR1 is MDHEN and CDR2 is SYDVKM. The CDR3 sequence: CASSSIAGVGDTQYF. The DNA for the CDR3 is TGTGCCAGCAGTTCAATAGCGGGAGTGGGAGATACGCAGTATTTT.

V usage is TRBV11-2 and J usage is TRBJ2-7; TRBD1 aligns across 8 bases. This CDR3 is 15 amino acids long. Germline loops: CDR1 SGHAT, CDR2 FQNNGV. V shed 5 bases and J 3 bases; nucleotides not matched to a gene: 9. CDR3 nucleotides: TGTGCCAGCAGCGGGTGGACAGGGTCGGGCTACGAGCAGTACTTC. It codes for CASSGWTGSGYEQYF.

This clone occurred a few times. The chain uses TRBV19 and TRBJ2-1; D is ambiguous. CDR3 length: 12 residues. The germline V gene encodes CDR1 LNHDA and CDR2 SQIVND (reference sequence). CDR3 sequence reads: CAVESSYNEQFF. The CDR3 nucleotides are TGTGCTGTAGAGAGCTCCTACAATGAGCAGTTCTTC.

The chain couples TRBV19 to TRBJ2-6, with D possibly matching TRBD2 (6 bases). With 8 bases removed from V and 4 bases from J, the gap between germline ends came to 18 bases. This CDR3 comprises 16 residues. Germline CDR1 reads LNHDA; CDR2 reads SQIVND (reference sequence). CDR3 bases: TGTGCCAGTCGGGTCCGGGACTCACTCGGGGCCAACGTCCTGACTTTC. It specifies CASRVRDSLGANVLTF.

The chain recombines TRBV5-1 with TRBJ2-7, with 15 bases that match TRBD2. The germline CDR1 and CDR2 sequences are SGHRS and YFSETQ. This CDR3 is 22 amino acids long. Trimming at V came to 3 bases and at J to 9 bases, leaving 28 bases not matched to a gene. The CDR3 sequence: CASSSPRAGSLGLAGGLEGQYF. The CDR3 nucleotides read TGCGCCAGCAGCTCCCCCAGGGCAGGCTCCCTCGGACTAGCGGGAGGGCTCGAAGGGCAGTACTTC.

This chain joins TRBV6-1 and TRBJ2-7, with D possibly being TRBD1 (6 bases). V lost 3 bases to trimming and J lost 0 bases, with 15 bases between them. Germline CDR1 reads MNHNS; CDR2 reads SASEGT. The CDR3 is 16 amino acids. The chain's CDR3 is CASSDQGLTYSYEQYF. The CDR3 DNA reads TGTGCCAGCAGTGACCAGGGGCTTACCTACTCCTACGAGCAGTACTTC.

Remarks on this clone: One end of the junction does not line up with germline, which may come from a read error. The J gene is TRBJ2-1, the V gene TRBV7-9, with 8 bases identical to TRBD2. Looked up from germline, CDR1 is SEHNR and CDR2 is FQNEAQ (reference sequence). CDR3 length: 15 amino acids. CDR3 loop: CASSLELAAYNEQFF. As DNA, the CDR3 is TGTGCCAGCAGCTTGGAACTAGCGGCCTATAATGAGCAGTTCTTC.